This T cell receptor (beta chain) emerged from a study of blood T cells in healthy people across ages. The study, taken as a whole, reports: It was found that TCR beta diversity correlated strongly with the percentage of naive T cells. Whereas aged donors had fewer naive CD4+ cells, long-lived donors had more of them and higher diversity.

V lost 5 bases, J lost 4 bases, and 15 bases stayed unmatched. Germline V gene data show CDR1 as SGHVS and CDR2 as FQNEAQ. This CDR3 is 17 amino acids long. A second PCR of about 6 to 12 cycles used a sample-barcoded 5' primer and a J-beta primer mix. Each sample provided no less than 2.5 million CDR3-containing paired-end reads. TCRdb called the 5' RACE reads again in MiXCR, with one record for every CDR3 protein. This table has some 710,000 distinct CDR3 sequences, 22% appearing once. This clonotype has at least ten counts. Its specificity is unknown. This chain connects TRBV7-8 to TRBJ2-7; 9 nucleotides agree with TRBD1. This sequence originates from a man aged 70 or older in good health. The sequenced sample consisted of blood. The CDR3 loop reads CASSPALTGGKWYEQYF. The CDR3, as DNA: TGTGCCAGCAGCCCCGCTTTGACAGGGGGGAAGTGGTACGAGCAGTACTTC. Supplemented by reference TRBV7-8 and TRBJ2-7, the full variable domain reads GAGVSQSPRYKVAKRGQDVALRCDPISGHVSLFWYQQALGQGPEFLTYFQNEAQLDKSGLPSDRFFAERPEGSVSTLKIQRTQQEDSAVYLCASSPALTGGKWYEQYFGPGTRLTVT.